This T cell receptor beta chain was found in a study of blood T cell repertoires in COVID-19. The CDR3 covers 13 residues. The ends were cut back, 3 bases at V and 4 bases at J, with 12 bases in the middle. The germline gives CDR1 GTSNPN, CDR2 SVGIG (reference sequence). The method was immunoSEQ multiplex PCR; TCRdb's version includes in-frame clones alone and lacks a portion of them. The sample yields around 110,000 clones, 82% seen once. The chain combines TRBV30 with TRBJ1-2; a possible D gene is TRBD1 (6 bases). The sequenced sample was peripheral blood. The receptor's source is a man aged 65-85 years with active or convalescent COVID-19. In nucleotides, the CDR3 is TGTGCCTGGAGCGTGGACAGTGCCTATGGCTACACCTTC. Its translation is CAWSVDSAYGYTF.